What follows are 6 T cell receptor beta chains derived from one specimen sequenced in a study of a mutant IDH1 vaccine in newly diagnosed glioma. Time point meaning: baseline, week 1 (first vaccination visit). The treatment is: pre-vaccination baseline after standard-of-care therapy. Profiling relied on immunoSEQ multiplex PCR, and the TCRdb table lists in-frame clones only, not all of them. Found here are 80,000 to 100,000 clones, roughly four fifths of them singletons; the top ten hold about 5.1%. Sequenced material: PBMCs, taken from a glioma patient treated with radiotherapy, temozolomide or both. These receptors were collected from a man in his forties with glioma. Some clones in this sample may be carry-over from other donors' samples.

The CDR3 region has the DNA TGCGCCAGCAGCTTGGACGGGACTAGCGGGGGAGTTCCCGGGGAGCTGTTTTTT. Its translation: CASSLDGTSGGVPGELFF. V gene TRBV5-1 combines with J gene TRBJ2-2; 14 bases align to TRBD2. This CDR3 comprises 18 residues. V trimming: 0 bases; J trimming: 6 bases; junction bases outside the gene matches: 7. Germline CDR1 and CDR2: SGHRS and YFSETQ.

The chain carries TRBV5-1 and TRBJ2-5, with TRBD1 as a possible D gene (5 bases). The CDR3 is 16 amino acids. Germline values: CDR1 SGHRS, CDR2 YFSETQ. With 4 bases removed from V and 5 bases from J, the gap between germline ends came to 21 bases. The CDR3 loop is CASSPGGAPSEETQYF. The CDR3 DNA reads TGCGCCAGCAGCCCCGGTGGGGCTCCCTCTGAGGAGACCCAGTACTTC.

The J gene is TRBJ1-1, the V gene TRBV2; TRBD1 agrees at 9 bases. CDR1 SNHLY and CDR2 FYNNEI come from the germline V gene. The CDR3 covers 15 residues. The V gene end was trimmed by 6 bases and the J gene end by 5 bases; junction bases not matched to a gene: 10. CDR3 sequence (DNA): TGTGCCAGCAGACTTACCCCGGGGACAGGGACTGAAGCTTTCTTT. Translating it yields CASRLTPGTGTEAFF.

The chain has TRBV6-1 and TRBJ2-3, with TRBD1 as a possible D gene (5 bases). The V end was cut by 7 bases, the J end by 2 bases, with 7 bases between. Germline V gene sequence: CDR1 MNHNS, CDR2 SASEGT. CDR3 length: 12 residues. Here the CDR3 DNA reads TGTGCCAGCAAGGGGCCCACAGATACGCAGTATTTT. This gives the protein CASKGPTDTQYF.

This chain joins TRBV6-5 and TRBJ2-3; D not certain. Deletions cut 0 bases from V and 7 bases from J, with 17 bases between. Looked up from germline, CDR1 is MNHEY and CDR2 is SVGAGI. The CDR3 is made up of 16 amino acids. Here the CDR3 reads CASSYSILYVSNTQYF. In nucleotides, the CDR3 is TGTGCCAGCAGTTACTCTATCCTCTATGTGTCGAATACGCAGTATTTT.

The J gene is TRBJ1-2, the V gene TRBV6-6; possible D gene TRBD1, 5 bases. Trimming took off 5 bases at V and 7 bases at J, with 17 bases between the two ends. Germline V gives CDR1 MNHNY, CDR2 SVGAGI (reference sequence). The CDR3 is made up of 14 amino acids. CDR3 sequence: CASSRTGGGGGYTF. The CDR3 DNA sequence: TGTGCCAGCAGTCGAACAGGCGGTGGGGGTGGCTACACCTTC.